This TCR beta chain appears in the sequencing data of a study of chemoradiotherapy in HPV16-positive cancers (dated 2022 in TCRdb). As for the study more broadly: Functional T-cell assays on cells from two HPV16-positive patients defined candidate HPV-specific T-cell clones and common TCR motifs. Whether T-cell immunity against the HPV oncoproteins E6 and E7 changes during chemoradiotherapy and whether survival is affected by this immunity were examined in the study. Next, the candidate HPV-specific TCRs and motifs were followed in TCR repertoires from 80 to 90 patients with HPV-related cancers. Results the study describes overall, beyond this receptor: Among HPV16-positive patients, expansion of HPV-responsive T cells during chemoradiotherapy was associated with better recurrence-free survival. The survival association was reported for HPV16-positive patients, and the functional definition of HPV-specific T cells was derived from only two HPV16-positive patients. Expansion of candidate HPV-specific clones and E7-related TCR motifs was observed in the tumor microenvironment during treatment, whereas no such expansion was observed for non-HPV-specific T cells.

Library preparation used the immunoSEQ multiplex PCR assay. Not all clones reach the TCRdb copy of this immuneACCESS table, which keeps in-frame sequences only. Checked studies attribute under half of the gap to unresolved V genes and leave the rest unexplained. The sample table records about 4,000 clones; roughly 95% of these occur just once. The top ten constitute around 4% of the sample. The junction carries 15 bases between V and J, which are trimmed by 5 bases and 8 bases respectively. The cysteine opens and the phenylalanine closes a CDR3 of 13 amino acids. The sequence is cut down to CDR3 DNA, 39 bases in frame from base 1. CDR1 SGHNT and CDR2 YENEEA were looked up in the germline V gene. This clone was recorded a few times. It has no known antigen specificity. No much larger clone exists at a distance of one base, and base qualities are not known. Because repertoires were sampled repeatedly during chemoradiotherapy, clonal expansion in the tumor microenvironment could be followed.

The receptor comes from a human donor with HPV-associated anogenital cancer. The rearranged chain carries TRBV11-3 and TRBJ1-1; the D segment could be TRBD1, given 5 matching bases. The sample in question was tumor tissue, obtained from a patient who underwent chemoradiotherapy. The DNA reads TGTGCCAGCAGCCTTGGGGCAGGAGGAGAAGCTTTCTTT. Its protein is CASSLGAGGEAFF.